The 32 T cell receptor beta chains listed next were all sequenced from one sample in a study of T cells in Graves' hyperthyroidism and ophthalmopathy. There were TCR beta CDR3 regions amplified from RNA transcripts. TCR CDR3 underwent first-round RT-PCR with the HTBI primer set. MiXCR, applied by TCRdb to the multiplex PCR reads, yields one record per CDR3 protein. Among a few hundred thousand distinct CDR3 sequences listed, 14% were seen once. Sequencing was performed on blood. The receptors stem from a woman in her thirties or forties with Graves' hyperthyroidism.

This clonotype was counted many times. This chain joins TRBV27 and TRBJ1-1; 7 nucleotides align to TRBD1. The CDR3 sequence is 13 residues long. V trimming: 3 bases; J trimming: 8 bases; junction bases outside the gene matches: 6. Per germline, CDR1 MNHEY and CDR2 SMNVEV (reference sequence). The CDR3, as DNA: TGTGCCAGCAGTTTTCAGGGGGTAGGAGAAGCTTTCTTT. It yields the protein CASSFQGVGEAFF.

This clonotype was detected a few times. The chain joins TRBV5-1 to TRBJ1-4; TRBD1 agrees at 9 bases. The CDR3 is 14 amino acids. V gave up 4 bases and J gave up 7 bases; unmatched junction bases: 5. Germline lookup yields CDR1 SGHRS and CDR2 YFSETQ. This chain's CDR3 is CASSRLDRGEKLFF. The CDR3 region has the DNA TGCGCCAGCAGCCGCTTGGACAGGGGTGAAAAACTGTTTTTT.

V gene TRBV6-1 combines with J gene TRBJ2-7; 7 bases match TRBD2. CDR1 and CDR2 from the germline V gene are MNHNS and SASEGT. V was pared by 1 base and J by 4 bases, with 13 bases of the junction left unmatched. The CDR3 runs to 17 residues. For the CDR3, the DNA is TGTGCCAGCAGTGAAGTCAGCCATCCTAGCGGAGTATACGAGCAGTACTTC. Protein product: CASSEVSHPSGVYEQYF.

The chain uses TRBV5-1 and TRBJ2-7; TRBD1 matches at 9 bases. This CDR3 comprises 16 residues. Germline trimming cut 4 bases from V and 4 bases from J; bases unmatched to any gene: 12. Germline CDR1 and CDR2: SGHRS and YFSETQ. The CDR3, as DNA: TGCGCCAGCAGCGTACAGGGGGCAGCGGGTTCGTACGAGCAGTACTTC. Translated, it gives CASSVQGAAGSYEQYF. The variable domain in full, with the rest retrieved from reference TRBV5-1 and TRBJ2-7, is KAGVTQTPRYLIKTRGQQVTLSCSPISGHRSVSWYQQTPGQGLQFLFEYFSETQRNKGNFPGRFSGRQFSNSRSEMNVSTLELGDSALYLCASSVQGAAGSYEQYFGPGTRLTVT.

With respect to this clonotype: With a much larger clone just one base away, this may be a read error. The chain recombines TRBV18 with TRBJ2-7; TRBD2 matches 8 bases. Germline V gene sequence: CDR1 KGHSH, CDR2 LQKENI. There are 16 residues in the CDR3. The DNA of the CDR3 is TGTGCCAGCTCACCACCGTCCAGCGGGAGCTCCTGCGAGCAGTACTTC. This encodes CASSPPSSGSSCEQYF.

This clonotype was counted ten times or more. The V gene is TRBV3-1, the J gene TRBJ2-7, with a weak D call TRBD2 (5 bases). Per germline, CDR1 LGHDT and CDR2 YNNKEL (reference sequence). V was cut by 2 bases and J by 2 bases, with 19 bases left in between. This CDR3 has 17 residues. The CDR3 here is CASSQPRGSLNPYEQYF. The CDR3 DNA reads TGTGCCAGCAGCCAACCGAGAGGGAGCCTTAATCCCTACGAGCAGTACTTC.

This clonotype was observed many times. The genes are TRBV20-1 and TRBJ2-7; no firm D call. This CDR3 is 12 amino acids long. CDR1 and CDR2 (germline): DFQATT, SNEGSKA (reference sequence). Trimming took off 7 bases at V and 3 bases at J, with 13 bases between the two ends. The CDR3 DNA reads TGCAGTGTCGGACGGTCTGTCTACGAGCAGTACTTC. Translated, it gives CSVGRSVYEQYF.

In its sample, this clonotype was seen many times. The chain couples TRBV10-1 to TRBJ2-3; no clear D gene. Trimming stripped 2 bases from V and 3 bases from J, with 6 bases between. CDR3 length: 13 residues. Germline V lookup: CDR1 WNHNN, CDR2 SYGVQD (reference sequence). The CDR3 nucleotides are TGCGCCAGCAGTGAGCTTCGAACAGATACGCAGTATTTT. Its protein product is CASSELRTDTQYF.

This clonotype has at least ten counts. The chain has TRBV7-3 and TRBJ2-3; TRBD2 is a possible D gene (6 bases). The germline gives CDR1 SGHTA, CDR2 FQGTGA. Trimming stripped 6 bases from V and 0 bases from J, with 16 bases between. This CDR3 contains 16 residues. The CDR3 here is CASSLTSGTSTDTQYF. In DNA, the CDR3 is TGTGCCAGCAGTCTCACTTCCGGGACTAGCACAGATACGCAGTATTTT.

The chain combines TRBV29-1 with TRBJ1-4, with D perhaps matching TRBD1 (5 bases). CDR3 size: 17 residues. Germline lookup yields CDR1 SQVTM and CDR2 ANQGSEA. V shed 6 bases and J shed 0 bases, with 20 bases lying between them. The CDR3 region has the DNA TGCAGCGTCATGCCACGGGGCGGCAAGGCAACTAATGAAAAACTGTTTTTT. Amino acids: CSVMPRGGKATNEKLFF. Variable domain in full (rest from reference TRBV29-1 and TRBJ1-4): SAVISQKPSRDICQRGTSLTIQCQVDSQVTMMFWYRQQPGQSLTLIATANQGSEATYESGFVIDKFPISRPNLTFSTLTVSNMSPEDSSIYLCSVMPRGGKATNEKLFFGSGTQLSVL.

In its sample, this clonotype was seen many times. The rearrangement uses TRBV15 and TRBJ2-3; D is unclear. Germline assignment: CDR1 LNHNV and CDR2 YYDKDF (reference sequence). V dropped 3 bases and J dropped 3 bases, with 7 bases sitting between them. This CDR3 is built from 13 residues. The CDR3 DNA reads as TGTGCCACCAGCAGGAAGGAGACAGATACGCAGTATTTT. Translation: CATSRKETDTQYF.

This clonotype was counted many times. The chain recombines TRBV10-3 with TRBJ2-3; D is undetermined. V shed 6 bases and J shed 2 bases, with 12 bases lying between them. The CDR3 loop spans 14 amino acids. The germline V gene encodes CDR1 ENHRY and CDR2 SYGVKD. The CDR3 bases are TGTGCCATCAGGGGTGATATCTCCACAGATACGCAGTATTTT. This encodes CAIRGDISTDTQYF.

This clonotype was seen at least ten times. The CDR3 sequence is CASSLENYNEQFF. The CDR3, as DNA: TGTGCCAGCAGCTTAGAAAACTACAATGAGCAGTTCTTC. The chain is built from TRBV11-2 and TRBJ2-1; D remains ambiguous. CDR3 length: 13 amino acids. Deletions cut 0 bases from V and 3 bases from J, with 3 bases between. CDR1 is SGHAT and CDR2 is FQNNGV in the germline V gene.

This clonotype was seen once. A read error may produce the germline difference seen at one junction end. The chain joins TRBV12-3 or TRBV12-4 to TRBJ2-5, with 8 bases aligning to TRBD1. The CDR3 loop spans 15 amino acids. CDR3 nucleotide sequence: TGTGCCAGCAGCCGACTGACAGGGGTACAAGGGACCCAGTACTTC. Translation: CASSRLTGVQGTQYF.

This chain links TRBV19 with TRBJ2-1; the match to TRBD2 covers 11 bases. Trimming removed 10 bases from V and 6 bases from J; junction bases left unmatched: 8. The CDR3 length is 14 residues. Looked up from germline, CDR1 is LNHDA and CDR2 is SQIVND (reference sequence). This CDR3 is CATNLAGGFNEQFF. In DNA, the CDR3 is TGTGCCACTAATCTAGCGGGGGGATTCAATGAGCAGTTCTTC.

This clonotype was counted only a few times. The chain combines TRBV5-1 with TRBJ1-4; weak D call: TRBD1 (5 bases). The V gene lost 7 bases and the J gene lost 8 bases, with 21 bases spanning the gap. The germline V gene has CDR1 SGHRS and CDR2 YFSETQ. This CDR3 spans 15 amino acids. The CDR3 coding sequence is TGCGCCAGCCGCCGGGACTCCGGGGTAGGAGAAAAACTGTTTTTT. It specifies CASRRDSGVGEKLFF.

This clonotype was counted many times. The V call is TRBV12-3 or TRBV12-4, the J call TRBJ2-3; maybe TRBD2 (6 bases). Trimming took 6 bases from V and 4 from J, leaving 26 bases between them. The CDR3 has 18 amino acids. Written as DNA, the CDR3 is TGTGCCAGCAGACAGCGTGGGAGGTTCTTTTCGTCGGCAGATACGCAGTATTTT. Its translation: CASRQRGRFFSSADTQYF.

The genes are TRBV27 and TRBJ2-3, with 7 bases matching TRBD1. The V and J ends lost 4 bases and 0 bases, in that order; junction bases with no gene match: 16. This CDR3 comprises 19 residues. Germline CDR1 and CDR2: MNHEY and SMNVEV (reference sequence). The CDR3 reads CASSSSQAPPTGSTDTQYF. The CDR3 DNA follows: TGTGCCAGCAGTTCCTCACAAGCTCCCCCGACAGGGAGCACAGATACGCAGTATTTT.

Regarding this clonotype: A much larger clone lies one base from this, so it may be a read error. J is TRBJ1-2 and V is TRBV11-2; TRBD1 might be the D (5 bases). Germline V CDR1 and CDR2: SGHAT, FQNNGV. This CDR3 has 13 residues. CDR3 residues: CASSSLGLYGCTF. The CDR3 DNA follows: TGTGCCAGCAGCTCACTGGGACTCTATGGCTGCACCTTC. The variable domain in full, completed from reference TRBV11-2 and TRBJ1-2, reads EAGVAQSPRYKIIEKRQSVAFWCNPISGHATLYWYQQILGQGPKLLIQFQNNGVVDDSQLPKDRFSAERLKGVDSTLKIQPAKLEDSAVYLCASSSLGLYGCTFGSGTRLTVV.

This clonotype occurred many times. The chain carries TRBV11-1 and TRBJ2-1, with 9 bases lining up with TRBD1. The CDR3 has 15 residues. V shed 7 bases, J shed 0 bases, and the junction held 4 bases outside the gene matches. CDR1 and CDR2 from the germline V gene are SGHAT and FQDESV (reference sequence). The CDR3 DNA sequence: TGTGCCAGCAACCCACAGGGGGCCTCCTACAATGAGCAGTTCTTC. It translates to CASNPQGASYNEQFF.

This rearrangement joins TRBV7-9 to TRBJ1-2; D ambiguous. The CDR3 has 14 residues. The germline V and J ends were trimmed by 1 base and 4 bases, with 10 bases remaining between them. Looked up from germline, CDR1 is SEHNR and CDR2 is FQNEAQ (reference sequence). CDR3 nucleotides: TGTGCCAGCAGCTTAGGTAGCACACCCTATGGCTACACCTTC. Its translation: CASSLGSTPYGYTF.

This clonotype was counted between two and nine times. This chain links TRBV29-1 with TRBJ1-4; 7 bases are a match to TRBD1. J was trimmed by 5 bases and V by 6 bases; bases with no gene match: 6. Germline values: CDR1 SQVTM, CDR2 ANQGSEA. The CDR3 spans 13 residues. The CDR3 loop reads CSVETGLNEKLFF. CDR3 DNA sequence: TGCAGCGTGGAGACAGGGTTAAATGAAAAACTGTTTTTT.

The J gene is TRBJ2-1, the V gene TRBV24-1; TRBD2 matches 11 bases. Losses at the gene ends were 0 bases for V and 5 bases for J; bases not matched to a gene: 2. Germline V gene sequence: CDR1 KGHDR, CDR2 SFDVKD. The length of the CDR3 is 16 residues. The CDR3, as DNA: TGTGCCACCAGTGATTTGCAACTAGCGGGAGACAATGAGCAGTTCTTC. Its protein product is CATSDLQLAGDNEQFF.

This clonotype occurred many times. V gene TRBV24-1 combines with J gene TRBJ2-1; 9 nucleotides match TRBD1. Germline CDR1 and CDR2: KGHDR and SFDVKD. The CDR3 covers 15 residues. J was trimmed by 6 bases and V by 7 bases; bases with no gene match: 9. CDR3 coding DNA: TGTGCCACCAGCGGAGGGGACAGGGCGGGCAATGAGCAGTTCTTC. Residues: CATSGGDRAGNEQFF.

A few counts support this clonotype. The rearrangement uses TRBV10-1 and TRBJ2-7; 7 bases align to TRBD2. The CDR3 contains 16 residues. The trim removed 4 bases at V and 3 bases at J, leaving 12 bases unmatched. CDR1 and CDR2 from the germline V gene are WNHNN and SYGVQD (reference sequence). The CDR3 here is CASSGPGRASDYEQYF. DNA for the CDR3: TGCGCCAGCAGTGGGCCGGGGAGGGCGTCGGACTACGAGCAGTACTTC.

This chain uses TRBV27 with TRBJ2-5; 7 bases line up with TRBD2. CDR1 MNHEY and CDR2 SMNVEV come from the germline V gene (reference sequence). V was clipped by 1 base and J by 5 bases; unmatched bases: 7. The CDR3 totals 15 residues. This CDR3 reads CASSLLAQGGETQYF. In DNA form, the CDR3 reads TGTGCCAGCAGTTTATTGGCCCAGGGAGGGGAGACCCAGTACTTC.

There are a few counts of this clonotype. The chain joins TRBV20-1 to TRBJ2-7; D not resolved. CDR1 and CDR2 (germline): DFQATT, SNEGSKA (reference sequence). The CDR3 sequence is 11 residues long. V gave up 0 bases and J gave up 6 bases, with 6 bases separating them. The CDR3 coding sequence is TGCAGTGCTAGAGATTTCGGCGAGCAGTACTTC. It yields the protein CSARDFGEQYF.

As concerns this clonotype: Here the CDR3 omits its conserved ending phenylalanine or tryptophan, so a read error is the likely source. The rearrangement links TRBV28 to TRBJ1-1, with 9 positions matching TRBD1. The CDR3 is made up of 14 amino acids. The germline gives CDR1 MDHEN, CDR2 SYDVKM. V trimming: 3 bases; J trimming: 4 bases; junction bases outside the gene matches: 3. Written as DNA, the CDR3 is TGTGCCAGCAGTTTGCAGACAGGGGGCACTGAAGCTTTCCTT. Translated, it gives CASSLQTGGTEAFL.

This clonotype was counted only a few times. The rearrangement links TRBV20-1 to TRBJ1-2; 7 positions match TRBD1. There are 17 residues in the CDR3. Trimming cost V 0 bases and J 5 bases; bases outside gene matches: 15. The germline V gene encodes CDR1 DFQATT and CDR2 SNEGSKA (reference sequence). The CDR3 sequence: CSARDKRGPEEGYGYTF. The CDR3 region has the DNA TGCAGTGCTAGAGATAAGAGGGGGCCCGAGGAGGGATATGGCTACACCTTC.

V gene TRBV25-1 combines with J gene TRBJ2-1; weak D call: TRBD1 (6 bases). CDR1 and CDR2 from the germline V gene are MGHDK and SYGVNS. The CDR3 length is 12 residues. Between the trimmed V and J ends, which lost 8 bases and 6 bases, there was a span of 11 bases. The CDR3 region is CASGGLTNEQFF. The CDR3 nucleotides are TGTGCCAGCGGGGGCCTTACCAATGAGCAGTTCTTC.

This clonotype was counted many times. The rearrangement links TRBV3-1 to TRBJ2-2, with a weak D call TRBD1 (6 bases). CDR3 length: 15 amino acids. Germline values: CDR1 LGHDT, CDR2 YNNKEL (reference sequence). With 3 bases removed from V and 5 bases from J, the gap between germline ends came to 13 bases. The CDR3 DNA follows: TGTGCCAGCAGCCACGGCCAGGGGCATACCGGGGAGCTGTTTTTT. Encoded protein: CASSHGQGHTGELFF.

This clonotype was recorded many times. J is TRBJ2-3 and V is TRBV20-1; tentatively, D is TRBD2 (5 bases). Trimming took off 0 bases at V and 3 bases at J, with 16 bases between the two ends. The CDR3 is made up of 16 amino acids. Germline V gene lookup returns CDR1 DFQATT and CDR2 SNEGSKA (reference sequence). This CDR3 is CSARDIAALATDTQYF. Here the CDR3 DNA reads TGCAGTGCTAGAGATATTGCAGCCCTAGCAACAGATACGCAGTATTTT.